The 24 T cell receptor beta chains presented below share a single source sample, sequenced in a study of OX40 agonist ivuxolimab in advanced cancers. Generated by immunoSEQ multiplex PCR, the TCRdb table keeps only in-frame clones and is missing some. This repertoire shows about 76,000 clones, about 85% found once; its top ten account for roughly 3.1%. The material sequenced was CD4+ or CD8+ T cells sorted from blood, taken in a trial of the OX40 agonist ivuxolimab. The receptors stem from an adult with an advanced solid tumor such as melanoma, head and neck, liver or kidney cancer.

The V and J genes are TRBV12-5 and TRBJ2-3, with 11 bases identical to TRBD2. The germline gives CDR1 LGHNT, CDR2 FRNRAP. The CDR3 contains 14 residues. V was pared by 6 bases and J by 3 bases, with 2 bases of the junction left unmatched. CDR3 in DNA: TGTGCTAGTGGATCTAGCGGGAGGACAGATACGCAGTATTTT. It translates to CASGSSGRTDTQYF. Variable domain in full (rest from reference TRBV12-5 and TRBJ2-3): DARVTQTPRHKVTEMGQEVTMRCQPILGHNTVFWYRQTMMQGLELLAYFRNRAPLDDSGMPKDRFSAEMPDATLATLKIQPSEPRDSAVYFCASGSSGRTDTQYFGPGTRLTVL.

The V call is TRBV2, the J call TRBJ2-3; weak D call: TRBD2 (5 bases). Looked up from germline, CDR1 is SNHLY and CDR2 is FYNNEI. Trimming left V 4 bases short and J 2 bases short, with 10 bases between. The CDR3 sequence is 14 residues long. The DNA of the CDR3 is TGTGCCAGCAGTGTAGGACTGCTCACAGATACGCAGTATTTT. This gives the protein CASSVGLLTDTQYF. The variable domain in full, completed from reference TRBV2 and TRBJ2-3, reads EPEVTQTPSHQVTQMGQEVILRCVPISNHLYFYWYRQILGQKVEFLVSFYNNEISEKSEIFDDQFSVERPDGSNFTLKIRSTKLEDSAMYFCASSVGLLTDTQYFGPGTRLTVL.

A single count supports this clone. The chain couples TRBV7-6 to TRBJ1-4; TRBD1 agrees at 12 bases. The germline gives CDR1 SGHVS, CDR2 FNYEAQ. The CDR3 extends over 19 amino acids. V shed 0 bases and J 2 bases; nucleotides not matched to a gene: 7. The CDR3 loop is CASSLAPPGQGATNEKLFF. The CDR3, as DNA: TGTGCCAGCAGCTTAGCGCCTCCGGGACAGGGGGCGACTAATGAAAAACTGTTTTTT.

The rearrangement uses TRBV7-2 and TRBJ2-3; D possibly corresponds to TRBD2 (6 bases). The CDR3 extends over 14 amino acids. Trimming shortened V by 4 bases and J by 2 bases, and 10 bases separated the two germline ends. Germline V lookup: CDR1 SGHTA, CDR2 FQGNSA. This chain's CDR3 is CASSSAGITDTQYF. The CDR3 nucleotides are TGTGCCAGCAGCTCCGCGGGGATCACAGATACGCAGTATTTT.

CDR3 nucleotide sequence: TGTGCCTGGAGTGTACGGGGGAATCGGCAGCCCCAGCATTTT. Amino acid sequence: CAWSVRGNRQPQHF. V usage is TRBV30 and J usage is TRBJ1-5; D may be TRBD1 (5 bases). Germline V CDR1 and CDR2: GTSNPN, SVGIG (reference sequence). The CDR3 is 14 residues long. Trimming stripped 0 bases from V and 7 bases from J, with 13 bases between.

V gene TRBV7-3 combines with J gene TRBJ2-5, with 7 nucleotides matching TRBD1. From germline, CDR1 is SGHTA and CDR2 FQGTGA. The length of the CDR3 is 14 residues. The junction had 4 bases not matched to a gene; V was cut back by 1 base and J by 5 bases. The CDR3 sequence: CASSLMGQSETQYF. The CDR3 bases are TGTGCCAGCAGCTTAATGGGACAGTCTGAGACCCAGTACTTC.

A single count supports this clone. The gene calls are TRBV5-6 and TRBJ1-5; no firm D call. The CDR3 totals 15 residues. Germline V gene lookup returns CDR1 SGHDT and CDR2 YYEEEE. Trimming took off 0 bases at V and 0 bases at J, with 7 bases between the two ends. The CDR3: CASSLGDRSNQPQHF. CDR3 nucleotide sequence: TGTGCCAGCAGCTTGGGTGACCGTAGCAATCAGCCCCAGCATTTT.

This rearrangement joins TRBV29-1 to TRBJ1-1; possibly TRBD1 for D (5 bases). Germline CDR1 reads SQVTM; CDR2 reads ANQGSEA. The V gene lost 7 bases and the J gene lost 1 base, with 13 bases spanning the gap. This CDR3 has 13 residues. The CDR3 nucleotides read TGCAGCGGAAGGGACCCACCGAACACTGAAGCTTTCTTT. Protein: CSGRDPPNTEAFF.

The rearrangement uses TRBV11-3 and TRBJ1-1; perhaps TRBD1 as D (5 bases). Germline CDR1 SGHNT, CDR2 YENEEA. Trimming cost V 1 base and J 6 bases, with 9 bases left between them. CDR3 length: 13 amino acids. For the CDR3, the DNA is TGTGCCAGCAGCTTAGGGACAATGGCTGAAGCTTTCTTT. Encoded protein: CASSLGTMAEAFF.

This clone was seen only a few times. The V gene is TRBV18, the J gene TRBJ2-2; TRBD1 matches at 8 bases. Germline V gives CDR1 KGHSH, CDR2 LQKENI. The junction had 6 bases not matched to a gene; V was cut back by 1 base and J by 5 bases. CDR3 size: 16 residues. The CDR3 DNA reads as TGTGCCAGCTCACCACAAAGGACAGGGAATACCGGGGAGCTGTTTTTT. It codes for CASSPQRTGNTGELFF.

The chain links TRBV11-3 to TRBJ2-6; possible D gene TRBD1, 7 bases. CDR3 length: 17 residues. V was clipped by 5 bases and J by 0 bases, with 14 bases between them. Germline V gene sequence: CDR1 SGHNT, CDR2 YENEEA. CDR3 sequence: CASSVSRGDSGANVLTF. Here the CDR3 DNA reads TGTGCCAGCAGCGTGAGCAGGGGGGACTCTGGGGCCAACGTCCTGACTTTC.

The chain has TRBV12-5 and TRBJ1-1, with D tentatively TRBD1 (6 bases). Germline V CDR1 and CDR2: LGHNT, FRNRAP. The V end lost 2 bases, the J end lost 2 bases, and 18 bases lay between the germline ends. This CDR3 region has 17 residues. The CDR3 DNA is TGTGCTAGTGGTTTGAAGTTATGGGGACAAGACAACACTGAAGCTTTCTTT. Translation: CASGLKLWGQDNTEAFF.

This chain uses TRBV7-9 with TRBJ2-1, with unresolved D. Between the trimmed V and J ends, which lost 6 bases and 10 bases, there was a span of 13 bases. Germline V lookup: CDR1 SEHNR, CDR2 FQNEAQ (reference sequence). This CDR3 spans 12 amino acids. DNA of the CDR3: TGTGCCAGCAGGCGAACAGACGGGGAGCAGTTCTTC. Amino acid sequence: CASRRTDGEQFF.

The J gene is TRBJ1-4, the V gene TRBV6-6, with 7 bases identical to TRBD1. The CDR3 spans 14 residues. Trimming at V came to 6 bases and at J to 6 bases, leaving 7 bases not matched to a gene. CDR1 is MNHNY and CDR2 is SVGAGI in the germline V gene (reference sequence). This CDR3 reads CASRPTGDYEKLFF. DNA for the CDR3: TGTGCCAGCAGGCCAACAGGGGACTATGAAAAACTGTTTTTT.

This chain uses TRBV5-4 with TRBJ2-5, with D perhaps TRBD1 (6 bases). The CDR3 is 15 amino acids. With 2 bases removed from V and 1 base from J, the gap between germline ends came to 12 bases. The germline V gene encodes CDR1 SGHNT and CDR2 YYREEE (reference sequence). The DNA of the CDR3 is TGTGCCAGCAGCTTCTTTGGGGGCCCCCAAGAGACCCAGTACTTC. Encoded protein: CASSFFGGPQETQYF.

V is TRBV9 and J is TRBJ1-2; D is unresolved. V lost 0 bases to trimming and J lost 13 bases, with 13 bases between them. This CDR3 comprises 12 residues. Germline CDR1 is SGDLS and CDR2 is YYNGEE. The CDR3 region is CASSVGPALITF. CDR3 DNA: TGTGCCAGCAGCGTAGGTCCAGCGCTCATCACCTTC.

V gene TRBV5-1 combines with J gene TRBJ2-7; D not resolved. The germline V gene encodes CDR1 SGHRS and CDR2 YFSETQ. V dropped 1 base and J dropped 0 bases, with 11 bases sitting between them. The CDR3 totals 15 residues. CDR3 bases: TGCGCCAGCAGCTTGAACACGGTAAGCTCCTACGAGCAGTACTTC. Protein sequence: CASSLNTVSSYEQYF.

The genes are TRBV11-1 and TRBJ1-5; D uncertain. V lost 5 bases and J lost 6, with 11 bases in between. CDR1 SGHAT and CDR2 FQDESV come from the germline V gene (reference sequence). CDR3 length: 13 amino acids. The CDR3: CASSRQYGQPQHF. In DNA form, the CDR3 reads TGTGCCAGCAGCCGACAATACGGTCAGCCCCAGCATTTT.

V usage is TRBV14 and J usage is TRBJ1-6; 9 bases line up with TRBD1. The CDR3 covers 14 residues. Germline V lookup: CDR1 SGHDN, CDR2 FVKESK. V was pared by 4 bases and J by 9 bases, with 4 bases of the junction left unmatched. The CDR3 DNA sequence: TGTGCCAGCAGCCGGGACAGGGTCAGTTCACCCCTCCACTTT. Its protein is CASSRDRVSSPLHF.

CDR3 in DNA: TGTGCCAGCAGCTTCGGGGGGGCATCCTACGAGCAGTACTTC. It specifies CASSFGGASYEQYF. The chain links TRBV5-8 to TRBJ2-7; 8 bases map to TRBD2. Germline V CDR1 and CDR2: SGHTS, YDEGEE. V gave up 2 bases and J gave up 1 base; unmatched junction bases: 2. This CDR3 contains 14 residues.

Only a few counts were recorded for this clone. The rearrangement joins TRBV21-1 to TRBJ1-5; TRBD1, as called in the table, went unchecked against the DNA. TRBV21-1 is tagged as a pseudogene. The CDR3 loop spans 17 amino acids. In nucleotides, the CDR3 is TGTGCCAGCAGCACCCGGGACAGCCAAGGATACAATCAGCCCCAGCATTTT. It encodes CASSTRDSQGYNQPQHF.

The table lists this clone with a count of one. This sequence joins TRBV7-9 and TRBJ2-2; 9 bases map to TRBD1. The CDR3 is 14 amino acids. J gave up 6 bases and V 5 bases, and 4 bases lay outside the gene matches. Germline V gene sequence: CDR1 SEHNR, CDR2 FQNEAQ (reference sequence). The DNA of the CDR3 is TGTGCCAGCAGCAAACAGGGGGCGGCCGGGGAGCTGTTTTTT. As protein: CASSKQGAAGELFF.

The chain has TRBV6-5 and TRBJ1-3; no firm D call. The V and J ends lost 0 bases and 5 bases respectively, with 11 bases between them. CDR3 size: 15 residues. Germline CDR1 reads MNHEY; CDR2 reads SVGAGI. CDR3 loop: CASSYSIARRNTIYF. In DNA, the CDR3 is TGTGCCAGCAGTTACTCGATTGCGAGGCGAAACACCATATATTTT.

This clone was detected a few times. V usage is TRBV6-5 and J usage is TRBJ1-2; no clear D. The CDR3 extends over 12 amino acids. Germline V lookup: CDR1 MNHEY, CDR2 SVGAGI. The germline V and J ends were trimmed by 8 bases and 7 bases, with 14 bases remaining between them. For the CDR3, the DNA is TGTGCCAGCTCCCAGAGATCCGGTGGCTACACCTTC. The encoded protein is CASSQRSGGYTF.